This TCR beta chain was sequenced in a study of blood T cell repertoires in COVID-19. Only in-frame clones appear in the TCRdb table, and some are missing; sequencing was by immunoSEQ multiplex PCR. The sample consists of 130,000 to 150,000 clones, just under 85% of them appearing once. Trimming pared 1 base from V and 3 bases from J, leaving 10 bases between. Germline CDR1 SGHRS, CDR2 YFSETQ. The CDR3 consists of 14 residues. This clonotype was obtained from a middle-aged woman who had recovered from COVID-19. The chain combines TRBV5-1 with TRBJ1-1, with D possibly being TRBD1 (5 bases). Sequencing was carried out using PBMCs or T cells enriched from blood (not recorded which). Here the CDR3 DNA reads TGCGCCAGCAGCTTGTGGGGCAGCGACACTGAAGCTTTCTTT. It is translated as CASSLWGSDTEAFF.